This entry describes one T cell receptor beta chain. This sample was included in a study of blood T cell repertoires in COVID-19. As for the study in general: Samples came from the United States, Italy and Spain, spanning acute and convalescent COVID-19.

Clones were read by immunoSEQ multiplex PCR, and TCRdb kept only the in-frame ones, dropping some. Here the sample spans about 370,000 clones, 85% to 90% being singletons. The sample taken for sequencing was PBMCs or T cells enriched from blood (not recorded which). The clonotype comes from a man between 18 and 35 years old who had recovered from COVID-19.

The CDR3 spells CASSLPLAGDGELFF. CDR3 nucleotide sequence: TGTGCCAGCAGCCTCCCCCTAGCGGGGGATGGGGAGCTGTTTTTT. This chain connects TRBV11-1 to TRBJ2-2, with 10 bases identical to TRBD2. The V gene's germline CDR1 is SGHAT and CDR2 FQDESV (reference sequence). V dropped 5 bases and J dropped 8; count of bases not matched to a gene: 8. This CDR3 region has 15 residues. Based on the CDR3 plus reference TRBV11-1 and TRBJ2-2, the full variable domain is EAEVAQSPRYKITEKSQAVAFWCDPISGHATLYWYRQILGQGPELLVQFQDESVVDDSQLPKDRFSAERLKGVDSTLKIQPAELGDSAMYLCASSLPLAGDGELFFGEGSRLTVL.